What follows are 3 T cell receptor beta chains derived from one specimen sequenced in a study of blood T cell repertoires in COVID-19. Assay used: immunoSEQ multiplex PCR; TCRdb lists only in-frame clones, some missing. The table records roughly 340,000 clones, around 86% of them present only once. Input material: peripheral blood. All receptors derive from a woman aged 45-65 years with COVID-19, enrolled during active disease.

The chain recombines TRBV5-1 with TRBJ2-5; TRBD1 matches 7 bases. The CDR3 loop spans 16 amino acids. Looked up from germline, CDR1 is SGHRS and CDR2 is YFSETQ. The junction had 15 bases not matched to a gene; V was cut back by 4 bases and J by 6 bases. The CDR3 spells CASSGEDRPIGKTQYF. The DNA of the CDR3 is TGCGCCAGCAGCGGTGAGGACAGGCCGATTGGAAAGACCCAGTACTTC.

The chain carries TRBV6-1 and TRBJ1-2; 8 bases fit TRBD1. This CDR3 has 16 amino acids. Per germline, CDR1 MNHNS and CDR2 SASEGT. Trimming removed 0 bases from V and 3 bases from J; junction bases left unmatched: 6. The CDR3 nucleotides read TGTGCCAGCAGTGAAGCCGGGCCAGGGGGCTACTATGGCTACACCTTC. It yields the protein CASSEAGPGGYYGYTF.

The genes are TRBV12-3 or TRBV12-4 and TRBJ1-2; D uncertain. The CDR3 is 12 residues long. Trimming removed 5 bases from V and 4 bases from J, with 8 bases in between. CDR3 sequence (DNA): TGTGCCAGCAGTCCGAGCCTCTATGGCTACACCTTC. Amino acids: CASSPSLYGYTF.